The next 13 T cell receptor beta chains were all read from a single sample in a study of blood T cell repertoires in COVID-19. Using immunoSEQ multiplex PCR, the repertoire was profiled, and TCRdb retains in-frame clones only, with some absent. The table has over 250,000 clones, approximately 91% seen once. Sequences were obtained from peripheral blood. All receptors come from a man aged 45-65 years with acute or convalescent COVID-19.

The rearrangement links TRBV19 to TRBJ2-1, with TRBD1 identical over 8 bases. The CDR3 has 16 residues. The ends lost 4 bases at V and 6 bases at J; junction bases unmatched: 11. Germline CDR1 LNHDA, CDR2 SQIVND (reference sequence). The CDR3 reads CASSKDRESVGNEQFF. The CDR3 DNA reads as TGTGCCAGTAGTAAGGACAGGGAAAGTGTGGGCAATGAGCAGTTCTTC.

This chain links TRBV12-3 or TRBV12-4 with TRBJ1-1, with 7 bases matching TRBD1. The trim removed 1 base at V and 6 bases at J, leaving 2 bases unmatched. The CDR3 is 13 amino acids. CDR3 amino acids: CASSLGGQPEAFF. The DNA of the CDR3 is TGTGCCAGCAGTTTAGGGGGACAGCCTGAAGCTTTCTTT.

The chain employs TRBV2 and TRBJ2-4; D possibly corresponds to TRBD1 (6 bases). V lost 3 bases to trimming and J lost 0 bases, with 9 bases between them. CDR3 size: 15 residues. CDR1 and CDR2 (germline): SNHLY, FYNNEI. CDR3 sequence reads: CASSEGALAKNIQYF. CDR3 in DNA: TGTGCCAGCAGTGAGGGGGCACTAGCCAAAAACATTCAGTACTTC.

This chain connects TRBV5-4 to TRBJ2-5; D perhaps matches TRBD1 (6 bases). CDR3 length: 15 residues. Looked up from germline, CDR1 is SGHNT and CDR2 is YYREEE (reference sequence). V was shortened by 4 bases and J by 4 bases, with 17 bases between the two germline ends. The DNA for the CDR3 is TGTGCCAGCAGCAAATCCGGACAGCCTTCAGAGACCCAGTACTTC. Translation: CASSKSGQPSETQYF. Complete variable domain (other parts from reference TRBV5-4 and TRBJ2-5): ETGVTQSPTHLIKTRGQQVTLRCSSQSGHNTVSWYQQALGQGPQFIFQYYREEENGRGNFPPRFSGLQFPNYSSELNVNALELDDSALYLCASSKSGQPSETQYFGPGTRLLVL.

The chain links TRBV6-6 to TRBJ2-1; the D is unclear. The CDR3 covers 12 residues. The germline V gene encodes CDR1 MNHNY and CDR2 SVGAGI (reference sequence). Trimming removed 6 bases at V and 7 bases at J, with 10 bases between. The CDR3 sequence is CASSPEANEQFF. Here the CDR3 DNA reads TGTGCCAGCAGCCCAGAGGCGAATGAGCAGTTCTTC.

Concerning this clone: Other DNA sequences from this sample encode an identical CDR3 as well. The chain is built from TRBV3-1 (or the pseudogene TRBV3-2) and TRBJ2-7, with 7 bases matching TRBD1. CDR3 length equals 15 residues. CDR1 and CDR2 from the germline V gene are LGHDT and YNNKEL (reference sequence). Germline trimming cut 3 bases from V and 3 bases from J; bases unmatched to any gene: 8. The CDR3, as DNA: TGTGCCAGCAGCCAGGCCGGGACAGCTATCTACGAGCAGTACTTC. This encodes CASSQAGTAIYEQYF.

This rearrangement joins TRBV5-5 to TRBJ2-7; TRBD1 matches 11 bases. This CDR3 comprises 14 residues. Germline V gene lookup returns CDR1 SGHKS and CDR2 YYEKEE (reference sequence). Trimming cost V 6 bases and J 3 bases; bases outside gene matches: 5. The CDR3 DNA is TGTGCCAGCACCACCGGGACAGGGGGCTACGAGCAGTACTTC. This gives the protein CASTTGTGGYEQYF.

J is TRBJ1-5 and V is TRBV3-1 (or the pseudogene TRBV3-2), with D unclear. The CDR3 is made up of 13 amino acids. Germline V gene sequence: CDR1 LGHDT, CDR2 YNNKEL (reference sequence). Trimming removed 2 bases from V and 4 bases from J, with 6 bases in between. CDR3 protein: CASSQMRNQPQHF. The DNA for the CDR3 is TGTGCCAGCAGCCAAATGAGGAATCAGCCCCAGCATTTT.

This clone has a handful of counts. This sequence joins TRBV7-6 and TRBJ1-1; D call uncertain. The germline V gene has CDR1 SGHVS and CDR2 FNYEAQ. This CDR3 region has 13 residues. The ends were cut back, 6 bases at V and 2 bases at J, with 10 bases in the middle. The CDR3 DNA follows: TGTGCCAGCAGTCGGTTTGGTAACACTGAAGCTTTCTTT. Its protein product is CASSRFGNTEAFF.

The chain couples TRBV19 to TRBJ2-7; TRBD2 aligns across 8 bases. This CDR3 is 13 amino acids long. The V and J ends lost 4 bases and 3 bases, in that order; junction bases with no gene match: 2. Germline CDR1 is LNHDA and CDR2 is SQIVND (reference sequence). CDR3 loop: CASSRGLGYEQYF. The CDR3 region has the DNA TGTGCCAGTAGTAGGGGACTAGGCTACGAGCAGTACTTC. The full variable domain, rest sourced from reference TRBV19 and TRBJ2-7, is DGGITQSPKYLFRKEGQNVTLSCEQNLNHDAMYWYRQDPGQGLRLIYYSQIVNDFQKGDIAEGYSVSREKKESFPLTVTSAQKNPTAFYLCASSRGLGYEQYFGPGTRLTVT.

The table lists this clone with a count of one. DNA of the CDR3: TGTGCCAGTTCAGACGACTTCAACACAGATACGCAGTATTTT. Its protein is CASSDDFNTDTQYF. The chain couples TRBV19 to TRBJ2-3; no clear D. Germline CDR1 and CDR2: LNHDA and SQIVND (reference sequence). The CDR3 contains 14 residues. Trimming shortened V by 8 bases and J by 2 bases, and 14 bases separated the two germline ends. Full variable domain (outside the CDR3, taken from reference TRBV19 and TRBJ2-3): DGGITQSPKYLFRKEGQNVTLSCEQNLNHDAMYWYRQDPGQGLRLIYYSQIVNDFQKGDIAEGYSVSREKKESFPLTVTSAQKNPTAFYLCASSDDFNTDTQYFGPGTRLTVL.

V gene TRBV7-2 combines with J gene TRBJ2-7; TRBD1 matches at 10 bases. Germline values: CDR1 SGHTA, CDR2 FQGNSA. The ends lost 1 base at V and 4 bases at J; junction bases unmatched: 7. The CDR3 runs to 16 residues. The CDR3 spells CASSLVGTGVLYEQYF. CDR3 DNA: TGTGCCAGCAGCTTAGTAGGGACAGGGGTTTTGTACGAGCAGTACTTC.

The V gene is TRBV30, the J gene TRBJ1-1; D perhaps matches TRBD1 (5 bases). Germline V gives CDR1 GTSNPN, CDR2 SVGIG (reference sequence). The ends were cut back, 1 base at V and 5 bases at J, with 14 bases in the middle. The CDR3 is made up of 14 amino acids. The CDR3 loop is CAWSEGQGRTEAFF. Written as DNA, the CDR3 is TGTGCCTGGAGTGAGGGGCAGGGTCGAACTGAAGCTTTCTTT.